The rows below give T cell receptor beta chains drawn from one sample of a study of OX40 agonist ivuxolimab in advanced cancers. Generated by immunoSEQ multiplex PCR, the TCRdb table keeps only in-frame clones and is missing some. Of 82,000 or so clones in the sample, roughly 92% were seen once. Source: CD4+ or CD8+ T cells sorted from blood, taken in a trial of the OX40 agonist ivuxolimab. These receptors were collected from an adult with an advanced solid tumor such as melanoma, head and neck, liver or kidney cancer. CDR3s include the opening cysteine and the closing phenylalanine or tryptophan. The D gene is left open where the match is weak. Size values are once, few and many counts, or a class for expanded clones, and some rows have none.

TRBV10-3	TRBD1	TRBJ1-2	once	TGTGCCATCAGTGAGTTTCAGGGGGCGTTCTATGGCTACACCTTC	CAISEFQGAFYGYTF
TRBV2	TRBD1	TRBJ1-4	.	TGTGCCAGCAGTGTGGGACAGGGGGATGAAAAACTGTTTTTT	CASSVGQGDEKLFF
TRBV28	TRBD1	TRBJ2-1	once	TGTGCCAGCAGTTCCCCGGGACAGGGTCGCGATGAGCAGTTCTTC	CASSSPGQGRDEQFF
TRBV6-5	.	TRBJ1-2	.	TGTGCCAGCAGTTACTCCCCGACAGAAAACTATGGCTACACCTTC	CASSYSPTENYGYTF
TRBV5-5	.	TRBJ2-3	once	TGTGCCAGCAGTCGTGTCAGAGTTGAGAGGCAGTATTTT	CASSRVRVERQYF
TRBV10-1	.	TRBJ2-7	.	TGCGCCAGCAGTGAAGGCAGCCAAGACGAGCAGTACTTC	CASSEGSQDEQYF
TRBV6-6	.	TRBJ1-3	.	TGTGCCAGCACCCCGGCAGTAACCCGAAACACCATATATTTT	CASTPAVTRNTIYF
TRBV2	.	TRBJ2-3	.	TGTGCCAGCGGGGGCGGTGATACGCAGTATTTT	CASGGGDTQYF
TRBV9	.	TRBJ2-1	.	TGTGCCAGCAGCGTAGGTCCGACCCTCTCCTACAATGAGCAGTTCTTC	CASSVGPTLSYNEQFF
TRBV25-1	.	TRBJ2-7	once	TGTGCCAGCAGGAGCCCCGGGGGTAGCGAGCAGTACTTC	CASRSPGGSEQYF
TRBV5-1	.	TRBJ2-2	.	TGCGCCAGCAGGAGGTTCGACACCGGGGAGCTGTTTTTT	CASRRFDTGELFF
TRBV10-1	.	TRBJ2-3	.	TGCGCCAGCAGTGAGTCCACTAGATCTGATACGCAGTATTTT	CASSESTRSDTQYF
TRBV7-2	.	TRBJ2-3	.	TGTGCCAGCAGCTTCGGTGGGCCATTATCAGATACGCAGTATTTT	CASSFGGPLSDTQYF
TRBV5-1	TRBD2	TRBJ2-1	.	TGCGCCAGCAGCTTGGGGACTAGCGGGAGTGTGAAGTTCTTC	CASSLGTSGSVKFF
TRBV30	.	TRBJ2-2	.	TGTGCCTGGAGTGCCGGGACGGCGAACACCGGGGAGCTGTTTTTT	CAWSAGTANTGELFF
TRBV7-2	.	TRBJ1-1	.	TGTGCCAGCAGCCCTTACAGTTTCACTGAAGCTTTCTTT	CASSPYSFTEAFF
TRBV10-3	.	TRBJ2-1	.	TGTGCCATCCGGCAAAAACAGGACGATGAGCAGTTCTTC	CAIRQKQDDEQFF
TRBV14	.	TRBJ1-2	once	TGTGCCAGCAGCCAAGGGACAGCACATGGCTACACCTTC	CASSQGTAHGYTF
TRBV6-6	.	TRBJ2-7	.	TGTGCCAGCAGTTACTCCCCCTCCTACGAGCAGTACTTC	CASSYSPSYEQYF
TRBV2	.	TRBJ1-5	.	TGTGCCAGCCGTGAGAACACCAATCAGCCCCAGCATTTT	CASRENTNQPQHF
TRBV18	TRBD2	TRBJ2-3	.	TGTGCCAGCTCACCACCGGTGGGACTAGCAGCTAGCACAGATACGCAGTATTTT	CASSPPVGLAASTDTQYF
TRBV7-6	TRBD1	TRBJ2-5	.	TGTGCCAGCAGCTTAGGGGTTCCGGGACAGGGAAAAGAGACCCAGTACTTC	CASSLGVPGQGKETQYF
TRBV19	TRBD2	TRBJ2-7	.	TGTGCCAGTAGTAGAGGACTAGCGGGAGTCGAGCAGTACTTC	CASSRGLAGVEQYF
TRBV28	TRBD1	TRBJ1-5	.	TGTGCCAGCAGTCCCGGGACAGGGAATCAGCCCCAGCATTTT	CASSPGTGNQPQHF
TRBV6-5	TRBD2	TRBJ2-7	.	TGTGCCAGCAGTGAAAACGTAGCGGGCAACGAGCAGTACTTC	CASSENVAGNEQYF
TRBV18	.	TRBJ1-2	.	TGTGCCAGCTCACCGGATCAGGGGTGGGGCTACACCTTC	CASSPDQGWGYTF
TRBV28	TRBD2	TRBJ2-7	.	TGTGCCAGCAGTACCATCGGGAGGGCTCCAACCTACGAGCAGTACTTC	CASSTIGRAPTYEQYF
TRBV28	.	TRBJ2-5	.	TGTGCCAGCGAAGGATTGCAAGAGACCCAGTACTTC	CASEGLQETQYF